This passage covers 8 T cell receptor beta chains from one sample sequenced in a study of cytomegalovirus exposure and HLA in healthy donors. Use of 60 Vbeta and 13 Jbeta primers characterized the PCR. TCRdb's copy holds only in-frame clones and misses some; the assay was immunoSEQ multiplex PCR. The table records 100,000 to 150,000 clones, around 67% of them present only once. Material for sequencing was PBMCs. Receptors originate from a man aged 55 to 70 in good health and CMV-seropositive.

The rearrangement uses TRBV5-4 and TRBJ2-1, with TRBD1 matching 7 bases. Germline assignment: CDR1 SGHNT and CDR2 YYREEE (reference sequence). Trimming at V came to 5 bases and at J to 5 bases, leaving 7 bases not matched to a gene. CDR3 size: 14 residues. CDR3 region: CASRLRDRHNEQFF. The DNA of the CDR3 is TGTGCCAGCAGACTCCGGGACAGACACAATGAGCAGTTCTTC.

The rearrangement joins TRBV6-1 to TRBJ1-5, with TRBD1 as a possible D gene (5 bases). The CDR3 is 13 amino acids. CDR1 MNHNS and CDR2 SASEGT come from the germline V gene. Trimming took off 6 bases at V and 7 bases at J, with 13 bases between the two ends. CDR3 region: CASRQPGLQPQHF. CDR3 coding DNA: TGTGCCAGCAGGCAACCGGGACTCCAGCCCCAGCATTTT.

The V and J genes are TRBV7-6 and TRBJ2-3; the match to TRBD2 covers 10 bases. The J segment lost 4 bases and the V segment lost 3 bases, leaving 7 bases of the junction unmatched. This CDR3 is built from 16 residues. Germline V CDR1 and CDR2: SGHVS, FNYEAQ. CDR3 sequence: CASSLMLAGASDTQYF. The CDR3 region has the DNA TGTGCCAGCAGCTTGATGCTAGCGGGGGCCTCAGATACGCAGTATTTT.

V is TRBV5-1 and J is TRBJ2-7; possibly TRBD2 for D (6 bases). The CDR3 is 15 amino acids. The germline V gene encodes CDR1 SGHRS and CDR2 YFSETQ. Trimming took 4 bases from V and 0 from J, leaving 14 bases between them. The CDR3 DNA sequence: TGCGCCAGCAGCGGGGGAGGACACGGCTCCTACGAGCAGTACTTC. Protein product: CASSGGGHGSYEQYF.

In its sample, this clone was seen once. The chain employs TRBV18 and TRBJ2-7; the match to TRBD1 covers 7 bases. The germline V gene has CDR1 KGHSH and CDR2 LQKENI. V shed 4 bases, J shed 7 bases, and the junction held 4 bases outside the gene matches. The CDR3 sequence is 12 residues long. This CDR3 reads CASSLGTEEQYF. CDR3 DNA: TGTGCCAGCTCACTTGGGACAGAAGAGCAGTACTTC.

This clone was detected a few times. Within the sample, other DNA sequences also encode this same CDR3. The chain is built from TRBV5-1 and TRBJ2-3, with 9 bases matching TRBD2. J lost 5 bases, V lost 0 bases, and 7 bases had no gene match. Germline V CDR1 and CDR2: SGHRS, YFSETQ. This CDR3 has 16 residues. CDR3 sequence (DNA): TGCGCCAGCAGCTTGGAAGGGCGGGGGGGTTTAGATACGCAGTATTTT. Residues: CASSLEGRGGLDTQYF.

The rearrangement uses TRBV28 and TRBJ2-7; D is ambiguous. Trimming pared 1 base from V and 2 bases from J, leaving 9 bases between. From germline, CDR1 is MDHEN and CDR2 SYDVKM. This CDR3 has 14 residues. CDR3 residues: CASSLLSIAYEQYF. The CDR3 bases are TGTGCCAGCAGTTTATTGAGTATTGCCTACGAGCAGTACTTC.

This CDR3 reads CASKKGQLYGYTF. CDR3 nucleotides: TGTGCCAGTAAAAAGGGACAGCTCTATGGCTACACCTTC. The rearrangement links TRBV19 to TRBJ1-2, with 7 bases lining up with TRBD1. V lost 7 bases and J lost 4; bases outside the gene matches: 6. Germline V gives CDR1 LNHDA, CDR2 SQIVND (reference sequence). The CDR3 spans 13 residues. Based on the CDR3 plus reference TRBV19 and TRBJ1-2, the full variable domain is DGGITQSPKYLFRKEGQNVTLSCEQNLNHDAMYWYRQDPGQGLRLIYYSQIVNDFQKGDIAEGYSVSREKKESFPLTVTSAQKNPTAFYLCASKKGQLYGYTFGSGTRLTVV.